This T cell receptor (beta chain) stems from a study of OX40 agonist ivuxolimab in advanced cancers. As for the study more broadly: Ivuxolimab was an agonistic, fully human IgG2 monoclonal antibody directed against OX40 (CD134), a costimulatory receptor. The dose-escalation cohort was almost 85% male with a mean age of 60 years, ranging from roughly 23 to 90. The monotherapy dose-escalation portion (N ≈ 55 patients) of the phase I ivuxolimab trial is reported in the paper. Of the approximately 50 patients in dose escalation, around 20 had hepatocellular carcinoma, roughly 15 had melanoma, 9 had renal cell carcinoma and 9 had head and neck cancer. The point of sequencing TCRbeta in the periphery was to test whether ivuxolimab changed TCR sequence diversity and drove clonal T-cell expansion. Partial responses occurred in three dose-escalation patients, of whom one had hepatocellular carcinoma and two had cutaneous melanoma. Intravenous ivuxolimab was administered to patients every 2 weeks at six dose levels: 0.01, 0.1, 0.3, 1.5, 3 and 10 mg/kg. Patients were allowed to have had prior anti-PD-1, anti-PD-L1 or anti-CTLA-4 therapy, and less than 45% of the dose-escalation patients had previously received checkpoint inhibitors.

CDR1 MNHEY and CDR2 SVGAGI are derived from the germline V gene. Trimming costs V 6 bases and J 0 bases, and their ends lie 11 bases apart. There are 15 amino acids in the CDR3, from cysteine to phenylalanine inclusive. The CDR3 DNA has 45 bases and is translated from base 1. Patients with autoimmune disease history or receiving systemic immunosuppression were excluded from the trial. Peripheral blood for TCR sequencing was drawn from every dose cohort at baseline, at cycle 4 day 1 and at cycle 7 day 1. The samples were taken from a phase I, first-in-human, multicenter, open-label dose-escalation trial of ivuxolimab. Adults with locally advanced or metastatic melanoma, renal cell carcinoma, hepatocellular carcinoma or head and neck squamous cell carcinoma were enrolled in the trial. CD4+ and CD8+ T cells were sorted separately from peripheral blood before TCR sequencing. Genomic DNA was isolated from the sorted cells so that the TCRbeta CDR3 region could be sequenced. TCRbeta CDR3 regions were sequenced using the immunoSEQ Assay. Here the immuneACCESS table is served through TCRdb, limited to in-frame sequences with V and J called. Missing clones are a known gap in these copies; in checked studies unresolved V genes cover under half, and the rest lacks a known reason. This sample has some 25,000 clones in its table, and around four fifths of those were observed once. The top ten hold approximately 2.2% of the sample.

Comments on this clone: What antigen it recognizes has not been identified. It has no much larger one-base neighbor in the sample; base qualities were not kept.

Here is what the overall study found, with its caveats: Which antigens the clonally expanded peripheral T cells were specific for was not determined. After ivuxolimab, CD8+ T cells had more expanded clones than CD4+ T cells on average. Partial responders in the 0.1-3.0 mg/kg groups had among the lowest normalized peripheral clonal expansion, especially among CD8+ T cells. At doses from 0.1 to 3.0 mg/kg, clonal expansion was seen in both CD4+ and CD8+ blood T cells between baseline and week 6. Low levels of normalized T-cell clonal expansion were also seen in some patients who did not respond.

The sequencing used CD4+ or CD8+ T cells sorted from blood, collected in a trial of the OX40 agonist ivuxolimab. The sequence is built from TRBV6-5 and TRBJ2-2; a tentative D call is TRBD2 (6 bases match). The TCR originated in an adult with an advanced solid tumor such as melanoma, head and neck, liver or kidney cancer. CDR3 reads: CASSRGTPNTGELFF. DNA sequence: TGTGCCAGCAGCCGCGGGACGCCGAACACCGGGGAGCTGTTTTTT.